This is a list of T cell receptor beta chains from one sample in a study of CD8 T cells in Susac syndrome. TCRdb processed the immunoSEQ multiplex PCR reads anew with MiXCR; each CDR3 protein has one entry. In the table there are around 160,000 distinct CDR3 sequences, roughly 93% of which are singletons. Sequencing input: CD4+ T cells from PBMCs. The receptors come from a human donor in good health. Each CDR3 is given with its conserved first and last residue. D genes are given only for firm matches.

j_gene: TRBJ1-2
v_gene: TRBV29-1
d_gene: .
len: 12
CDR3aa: CSVEGDLYGYTF
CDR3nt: TGCAGCGTTGAGGGGGACCTATATGGCTACACCTTC

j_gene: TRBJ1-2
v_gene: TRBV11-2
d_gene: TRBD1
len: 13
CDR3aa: CASRQSGGSGYTF
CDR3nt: TGTGCCAGCAGACAATCAGGGGGCAGTGGCTACACCTTC

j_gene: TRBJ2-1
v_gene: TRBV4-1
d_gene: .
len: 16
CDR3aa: CASSQEYSSPRNEQFF
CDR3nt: TGCGCCAGCAGCCAAGAATACTCGTCCCCTCGGAATGAGCAGTTCTTC

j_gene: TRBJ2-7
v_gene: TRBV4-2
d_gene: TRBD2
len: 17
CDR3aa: CASSQDWLAGGPYEQYF
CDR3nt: TGTGCCAGCAGCCAAGATTGGCTAGCGGGAGGGCCTTACGAGCAGTACTTC

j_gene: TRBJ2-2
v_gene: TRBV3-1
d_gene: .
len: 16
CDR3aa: CASSRGQVGNTGELFF
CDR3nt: TGTGCCAGCAGTCGGGGCCAAGTGGGGAACACCGGGGAGCTGTTTTTT

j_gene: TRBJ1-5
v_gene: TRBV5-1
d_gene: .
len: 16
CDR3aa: CASSLEGPYSNQPQHF
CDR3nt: TGCGCCAGCAGCTTGGAAGGGCCCTATAGCAATCAGCCCCAGCATTTT

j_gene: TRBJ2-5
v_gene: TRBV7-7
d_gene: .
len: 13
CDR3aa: CASSLGEKETQYF
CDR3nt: TGTGCCAGCAGCTTAGGGGAGAAAGAGACCCAGTACTTC

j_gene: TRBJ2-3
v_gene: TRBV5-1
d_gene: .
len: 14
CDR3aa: CASSPSYYTDTQYF
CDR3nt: TGCGCCAGCAGCCCATCCTACTACACAGATACGCAGTATTTT

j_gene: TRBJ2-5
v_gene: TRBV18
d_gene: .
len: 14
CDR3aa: CASSPPAREETQYF
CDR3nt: TGTGCCAGCTCACCACCGGCGAGAGAAGAGACCCAGTACTTC

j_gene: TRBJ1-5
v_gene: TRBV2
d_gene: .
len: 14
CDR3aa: CASSNSDSNQPQHF
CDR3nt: TGTGCCAGCAGTAACAGCGATAGCAATCAGCCCCAGCATTTT

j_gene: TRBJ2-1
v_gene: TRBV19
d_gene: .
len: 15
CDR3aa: CASSKSGTGYNEQFF
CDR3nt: TGTGCCAGTTCAAAAAGCGGGACAGGCTACAATGAGCAGTTCTTC